The sample holds a few counts of the clone carrying this T cell receptor beta chain. As yet, its antigen is unknown. This entry belongs to a study of post-analysis software for immune sequencing data. Germline V gene sequence: CDR1 DFQATT, CDR2 SNEGSKA (reference sequence). There are 14 residues in the CDR3. The V end was cut by 7 bases, the J end by 4 bases, with 18 bases between. cDNA libraries of TCR beta carried unique molecular identifiers. In TCRdb, the PCR reads were re-called with MiXCR into one record per CDR3 protein. The sample lists more than 450,000 distinct CDR3 sequences; roughly 34% were seen once. Notes on the study in general: With TRBV5-6, TRBV5-1 and TRBV20-1 included, about five TRBV segments were more frequent in patients than in controls.

This chain links TRBV20-1 with TRBJ2-3; D might be TRBD1 (5 bases). The TCR originated in a girl under 18 with multiple sclerosis. Material for sequencing was blood. The DNA for the CDR3 is TGCAGTGGTAAAGGGGCGGTTTGGTCAGATACGCAGTATTTT. Residues: CSGKGAVWSDTQYF.